This T cell receptor (beta chain) was recovered during a study of cytomegalovirus exposure and HLA in healthy donors. The PCR contained 60 Vbeta and 13 Jbeta primers. Produced via immunoSEQ multiplex PCR; TCRdb's table is partial and in-frame only. The data hold about 220,000 clones, with over 60% observed a single time. This clone was seen a few times. Its antigen is unidentified. General study points: A few of the chains that were CMV-associated were confirmed in vitro to be specific for CMV antigens. In a later analysis, a missense DCLRE1C variant was linked to TCR beta V- and J-gene trimming.

This CDR3 has 18 residues. The V and J ends lost 1 base and 2 bases, in that order; junction bases with no gene match: 11. The V gene's germline CDR1 is MGHDK and CDR2 SYGVNS. The clonotype was recovered from a male donor in good health and CMV-seronegative. The sample taken for sequencing was PBMCs. The V gene is TRBV25-1, the J gene TRBJ2-1, with 7 bases matching TRBD1. In DNA, the CDR3 is TGTGCCAGCAGTGAATCCTTAGGTAGGGGGCAGGCCTACAATGAGCAGTTCTTC. It yields the protein CASSESLGRGQAYNEQFF.